The present T cell receptor (beta chain) was sequenced within a study of blood T cell repertoires in COVID-19. Germline CDR1 and CDR2: WSHSY and SAAADI. Trimming took 7 bases from V and 0 from J; bases not matched to a gene: 3. CDR3 length: 14 residues. Sequencing was performed with immunoSEQ multiplex PCR; in TCRdb, only in-frame clones are kept and a portion is missing. The table records 84,000 or so clones, more than 60% of them present only once. The J gene is TRBJ1-3, the V gene TRBV10-2, with 7 bases identical to TRBD1. Sample: peripheral blood. This TCR was sampled from a human donor in a cohort sampled during active COVID-19. CDR3: CASTGTVSGNTIYF. Here the CDR3 DNA reads TGCGCCAGCACCGGGACAGTCTCTGGAAACACCATATATTTT.